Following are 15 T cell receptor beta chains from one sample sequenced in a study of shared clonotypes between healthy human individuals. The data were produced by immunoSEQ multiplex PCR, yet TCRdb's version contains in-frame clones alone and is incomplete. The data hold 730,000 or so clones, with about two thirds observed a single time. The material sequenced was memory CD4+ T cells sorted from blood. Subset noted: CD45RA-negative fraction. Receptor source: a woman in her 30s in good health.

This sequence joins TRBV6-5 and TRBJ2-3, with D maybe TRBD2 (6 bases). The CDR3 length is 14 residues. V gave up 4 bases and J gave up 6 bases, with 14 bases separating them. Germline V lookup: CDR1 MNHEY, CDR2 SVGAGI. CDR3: CASSWRGGSDTQYF. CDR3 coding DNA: TGTGCCAGCAGTTGGAGGGGAGGTTCGGATACGCAGTATTTT.

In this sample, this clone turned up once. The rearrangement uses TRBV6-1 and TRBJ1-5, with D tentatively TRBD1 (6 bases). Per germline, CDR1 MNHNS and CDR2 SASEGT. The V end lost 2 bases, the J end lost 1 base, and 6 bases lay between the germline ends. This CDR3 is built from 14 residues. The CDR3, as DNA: TGTGCCAGCAGTGAAACAGGGAGCAATCAGCCCCAGCATTTT. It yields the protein CASSETGSNQPQHF.

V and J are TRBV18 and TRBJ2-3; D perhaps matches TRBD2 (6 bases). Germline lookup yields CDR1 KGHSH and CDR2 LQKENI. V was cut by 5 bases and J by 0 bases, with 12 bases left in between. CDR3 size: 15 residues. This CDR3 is CASSANAGSTDTQYF. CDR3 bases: TGTGCCAGCTCAGCCAATGCGGGGAGCACAGATACGCAGTATTTT.

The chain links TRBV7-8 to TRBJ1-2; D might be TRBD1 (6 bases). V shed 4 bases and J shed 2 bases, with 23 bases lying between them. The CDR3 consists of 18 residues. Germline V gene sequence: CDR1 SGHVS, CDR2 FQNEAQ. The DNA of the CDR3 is TGTGCCAGCAGCTCGAATTCCGTCCGCTCCGGGACAAACTATGGCTACACCTTC. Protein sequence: CASSSNSVRSGTNYGYTF. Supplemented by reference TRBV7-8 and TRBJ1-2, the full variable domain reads GAGVSQSPRYKVAKRGQDVALRCDPISGHVSLFWYQQALGQGPEFLTYFQNEAQLDKSGLPSDRFFAERPEGSVSTLKIQRTQQEDSAVYLCASSSNSVRSGTNYGYTFGSGTRLTVV.

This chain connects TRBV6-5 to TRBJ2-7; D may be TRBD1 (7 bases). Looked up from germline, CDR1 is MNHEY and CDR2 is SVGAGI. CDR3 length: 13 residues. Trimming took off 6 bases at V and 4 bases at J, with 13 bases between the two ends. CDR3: CASSHRGGYEQYF. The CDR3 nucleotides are TGTGCCAGCAGCCACAGGGGAGGTTACGAGCAGTACTTC.

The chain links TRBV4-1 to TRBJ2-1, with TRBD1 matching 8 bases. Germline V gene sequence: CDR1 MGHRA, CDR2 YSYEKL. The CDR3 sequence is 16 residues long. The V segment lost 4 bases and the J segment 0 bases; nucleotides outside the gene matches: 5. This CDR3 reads CASSPGQGTSYNEQFF. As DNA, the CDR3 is TGCGCCAGCAGCCCCGGACAGGGAACCTCCTACAATGAGCAGTTCTTC.

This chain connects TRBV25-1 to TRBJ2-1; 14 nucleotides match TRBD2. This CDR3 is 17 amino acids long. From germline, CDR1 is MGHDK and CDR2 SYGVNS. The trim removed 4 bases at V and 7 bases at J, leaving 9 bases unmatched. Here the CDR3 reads CASSGRTSGRQENEQFF. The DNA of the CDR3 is TGTGCCAGCAGTGGCAGGACTAGCGGGAGGCAAGAAAATGAGCAGTTCTTC. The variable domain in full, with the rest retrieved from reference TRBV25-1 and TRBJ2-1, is EADIYQTPRYLVIGTGKKITLECSQTMGHDKMYWYQQDPGMELHLIHYSYGVNSTEKGDLSSESTVSRIRTEHFPLTLESARPSHTSQYLCASSGRTSGRQENEQFFGPGTRLTVL.

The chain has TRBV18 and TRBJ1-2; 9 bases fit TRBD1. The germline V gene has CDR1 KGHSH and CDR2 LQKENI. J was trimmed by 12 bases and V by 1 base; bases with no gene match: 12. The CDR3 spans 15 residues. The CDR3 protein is CASSPLISNRGPNTF. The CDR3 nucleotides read TGTGCCAGCTCACCACTCATCTCGAACAGGGGGCCCAACACCTTC.

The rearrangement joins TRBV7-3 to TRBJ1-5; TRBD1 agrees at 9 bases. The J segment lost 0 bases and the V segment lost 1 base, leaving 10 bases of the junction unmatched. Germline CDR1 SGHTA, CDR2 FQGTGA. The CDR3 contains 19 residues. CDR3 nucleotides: TGTGCCAGCAGCTTAAGGGAGGGGACAGGGCGACATAGCAATCAGCCCCAGCATTTT. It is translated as CASSLREGTGRHSNQPQHF.

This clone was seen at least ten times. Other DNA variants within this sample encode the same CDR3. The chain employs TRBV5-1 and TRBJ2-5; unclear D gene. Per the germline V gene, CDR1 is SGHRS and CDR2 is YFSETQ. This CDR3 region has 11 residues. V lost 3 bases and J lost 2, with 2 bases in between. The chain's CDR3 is CASSSQETQYF. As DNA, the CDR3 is TGCGCCAGCAGCTCGCAAGAGACCCAGTACTTC.

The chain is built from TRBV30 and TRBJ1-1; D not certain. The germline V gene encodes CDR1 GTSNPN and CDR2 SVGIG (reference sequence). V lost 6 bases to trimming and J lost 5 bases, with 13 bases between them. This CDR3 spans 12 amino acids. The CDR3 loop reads CACRGVGTEAFF. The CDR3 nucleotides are TGTGCCTGCCGCGGGGTAGGAACTGAAGCTTTCTTT.

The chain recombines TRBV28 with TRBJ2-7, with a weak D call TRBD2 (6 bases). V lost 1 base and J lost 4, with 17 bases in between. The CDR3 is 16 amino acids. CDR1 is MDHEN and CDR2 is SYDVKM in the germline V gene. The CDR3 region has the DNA TGTGCCAGCAGTTTATCTTGGCGGGGAGGAGGTTACGAGCAGTACTTC. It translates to CASSLSWRGGGYEQYF.

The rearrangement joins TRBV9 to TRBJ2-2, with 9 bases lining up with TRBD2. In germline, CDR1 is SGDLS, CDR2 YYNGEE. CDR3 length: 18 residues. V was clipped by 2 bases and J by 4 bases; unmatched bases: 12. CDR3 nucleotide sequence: TGTGCCAGCAGCGTGGGGCAGGGGCTTAGCGGGAGCACCGGGGAGCTGTTTTTT. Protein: CASSVGQGLSGSTGELFF.

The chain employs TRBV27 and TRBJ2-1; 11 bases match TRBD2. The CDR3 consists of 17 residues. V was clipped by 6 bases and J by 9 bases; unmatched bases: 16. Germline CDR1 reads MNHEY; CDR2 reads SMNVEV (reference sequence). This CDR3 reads CASSLLNSGRALGEQFF. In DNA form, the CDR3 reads TGTGCCAGCAGCCTTTTGAATAGCGGGAGGGCCTTGGGTGAGCAGTTCTTC.

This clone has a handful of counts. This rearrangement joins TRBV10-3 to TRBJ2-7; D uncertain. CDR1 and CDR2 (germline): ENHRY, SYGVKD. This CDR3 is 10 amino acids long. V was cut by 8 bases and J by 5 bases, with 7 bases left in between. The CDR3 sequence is CAIQINEQYF. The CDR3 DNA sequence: TGTGCCATCCAGATAAACGAGCAGTACTTC.